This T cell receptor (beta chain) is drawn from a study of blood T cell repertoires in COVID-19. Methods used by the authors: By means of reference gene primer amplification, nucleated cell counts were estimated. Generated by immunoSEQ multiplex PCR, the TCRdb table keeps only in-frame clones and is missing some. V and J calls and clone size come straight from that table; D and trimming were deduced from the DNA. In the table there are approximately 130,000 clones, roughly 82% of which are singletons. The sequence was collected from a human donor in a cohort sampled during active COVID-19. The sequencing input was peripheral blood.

CDR3 residues: CASSPNPTVIYGYTF. The CDR3, as DNA: TGTGCCAGTAGTCCCAACCCTACAGTAATATATGGCTACACCTTC. This chain uses TRBV19 with TRBJ1-2; D remains ambiguous. The CDR3 spans 15 residues. Germline V gene data show CDR1 as LNHDA and CDR2 as SQIVND (reference sequence). Trimming cost V 5 bases and J 5 bases, with 18 bases left between them.